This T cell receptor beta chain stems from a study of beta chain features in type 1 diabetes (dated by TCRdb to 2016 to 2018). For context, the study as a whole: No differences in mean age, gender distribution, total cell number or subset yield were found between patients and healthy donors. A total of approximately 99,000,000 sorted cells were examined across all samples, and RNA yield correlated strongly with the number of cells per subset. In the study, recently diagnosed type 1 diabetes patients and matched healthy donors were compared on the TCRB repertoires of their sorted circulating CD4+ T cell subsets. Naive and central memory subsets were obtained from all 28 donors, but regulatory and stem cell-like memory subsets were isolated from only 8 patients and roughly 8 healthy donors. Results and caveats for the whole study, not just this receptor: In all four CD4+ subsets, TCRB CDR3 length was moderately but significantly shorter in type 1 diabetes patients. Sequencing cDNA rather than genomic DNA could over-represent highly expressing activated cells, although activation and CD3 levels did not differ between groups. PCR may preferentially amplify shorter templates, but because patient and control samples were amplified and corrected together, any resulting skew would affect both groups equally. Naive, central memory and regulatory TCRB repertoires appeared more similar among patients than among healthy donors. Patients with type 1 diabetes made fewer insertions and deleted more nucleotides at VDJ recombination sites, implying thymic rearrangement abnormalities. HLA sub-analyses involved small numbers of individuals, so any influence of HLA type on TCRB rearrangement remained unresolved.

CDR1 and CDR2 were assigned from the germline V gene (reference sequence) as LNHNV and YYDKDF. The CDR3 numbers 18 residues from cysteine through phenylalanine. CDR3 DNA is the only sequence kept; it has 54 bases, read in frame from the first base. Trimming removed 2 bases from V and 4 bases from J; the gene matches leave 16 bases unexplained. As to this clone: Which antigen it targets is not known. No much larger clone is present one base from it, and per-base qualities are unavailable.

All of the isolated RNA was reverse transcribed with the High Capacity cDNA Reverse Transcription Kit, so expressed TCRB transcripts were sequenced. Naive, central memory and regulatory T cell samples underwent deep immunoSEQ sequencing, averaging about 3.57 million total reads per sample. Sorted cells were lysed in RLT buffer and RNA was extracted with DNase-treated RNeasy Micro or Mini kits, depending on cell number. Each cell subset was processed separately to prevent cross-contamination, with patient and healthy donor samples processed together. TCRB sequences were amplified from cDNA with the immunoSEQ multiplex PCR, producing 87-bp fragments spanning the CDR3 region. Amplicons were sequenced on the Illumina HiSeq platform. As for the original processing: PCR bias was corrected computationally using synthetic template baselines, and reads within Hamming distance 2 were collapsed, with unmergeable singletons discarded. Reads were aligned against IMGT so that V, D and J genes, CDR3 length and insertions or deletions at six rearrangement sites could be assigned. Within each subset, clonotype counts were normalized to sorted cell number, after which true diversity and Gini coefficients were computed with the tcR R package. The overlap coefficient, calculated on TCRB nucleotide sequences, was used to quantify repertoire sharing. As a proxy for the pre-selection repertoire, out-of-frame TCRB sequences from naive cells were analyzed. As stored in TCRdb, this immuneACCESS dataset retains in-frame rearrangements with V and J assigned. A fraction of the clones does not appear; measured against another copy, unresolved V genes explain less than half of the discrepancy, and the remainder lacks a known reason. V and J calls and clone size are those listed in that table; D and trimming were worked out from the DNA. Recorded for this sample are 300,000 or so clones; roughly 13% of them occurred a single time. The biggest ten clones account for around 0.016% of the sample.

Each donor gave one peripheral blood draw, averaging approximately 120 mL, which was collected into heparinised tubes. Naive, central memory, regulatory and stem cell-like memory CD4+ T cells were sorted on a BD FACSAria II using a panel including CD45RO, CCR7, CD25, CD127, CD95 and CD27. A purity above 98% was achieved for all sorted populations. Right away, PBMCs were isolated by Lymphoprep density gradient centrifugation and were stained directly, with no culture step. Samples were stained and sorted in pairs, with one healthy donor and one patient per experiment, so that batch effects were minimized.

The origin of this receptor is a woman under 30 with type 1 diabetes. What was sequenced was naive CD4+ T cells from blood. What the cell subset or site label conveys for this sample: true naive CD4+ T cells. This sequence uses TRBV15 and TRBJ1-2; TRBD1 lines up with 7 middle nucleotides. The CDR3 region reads CATSRRPGTATRSYGYTF. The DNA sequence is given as TGTGCCACCAGCAGACGCCCCGGGACAGCTACAAGATCCTATGGCTACACCTTC.